This entry describes one TCR beta chain. The table came from immunoSEQ multiplex PCR; TCRdb's copy has only in-frame clones and leaves some out. This table has around 250,000 clones, about 89% appearing once. This entry belongs to a study of blood T cell repertoires in COVID-19. Study overall: Material from acute and convalescent COVID-19 was sourced from the United States, Italy and Spain. Sources were T cells, B-cell-depleted T cells, or PBMCs; the material itself was cDNA or gDNA.

V lost 3 bases and J 0 bases, leaving 12 bases between the germline ends. Germline CDR1 and CDR2: LNHDA and SQIVND (reference sequence). The CDR3 loop spans 16 amino acids. Participants, 18 to 89 years old, spanned more than 20 US areas. Cohort allocation depended upon clinical history that participants reported. The sequenced sample was PBMCs or T cells enriched from blood (not recorded which). The sequence was collected from a human donor in a cohort exposed to, infected with or recovered from COVID-19 (not recorded which). The donor label of this sample is uncertain. V usage is TRBV19 and J usage is TRBJ1-5; no definite D call. Here the CDR3 DNA reads TGTGCCAGTAGTATTGGGCAGGATAATAGCAATCAGCCCCAGCATTTT. The encoded protein is CASSIGQDNSNQPQHF.